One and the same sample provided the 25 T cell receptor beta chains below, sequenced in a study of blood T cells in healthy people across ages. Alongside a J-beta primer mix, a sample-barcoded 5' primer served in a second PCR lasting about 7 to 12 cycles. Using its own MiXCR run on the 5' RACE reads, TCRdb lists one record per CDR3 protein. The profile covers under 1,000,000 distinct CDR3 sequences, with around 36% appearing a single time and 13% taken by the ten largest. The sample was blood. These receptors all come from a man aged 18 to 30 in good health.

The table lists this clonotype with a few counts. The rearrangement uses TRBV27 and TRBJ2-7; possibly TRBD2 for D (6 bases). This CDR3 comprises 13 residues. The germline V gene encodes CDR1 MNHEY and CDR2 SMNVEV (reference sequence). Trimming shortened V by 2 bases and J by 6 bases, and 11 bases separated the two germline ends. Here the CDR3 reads CASSLRGMGEQYF. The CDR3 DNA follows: TGTGCCAGCAGTTTACGGGGGATGGGCGAGCAGTACTTC.

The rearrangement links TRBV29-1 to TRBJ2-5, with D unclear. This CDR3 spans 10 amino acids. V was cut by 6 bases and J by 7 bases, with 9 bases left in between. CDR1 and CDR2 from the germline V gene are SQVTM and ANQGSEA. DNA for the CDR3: TGCAGCGTCTCCTTCAGGACCCAGTACTTC. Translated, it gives CSVSFRTQYF.

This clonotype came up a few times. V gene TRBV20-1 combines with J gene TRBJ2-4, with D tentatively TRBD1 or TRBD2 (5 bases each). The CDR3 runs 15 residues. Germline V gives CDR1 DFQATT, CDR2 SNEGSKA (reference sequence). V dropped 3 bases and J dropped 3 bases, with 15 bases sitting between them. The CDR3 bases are TGCAGTGCTAGGGGACGTGGCGTGGGCAAAAACATTCAGTACTTC. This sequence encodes CSARGRGVGKNIQYF.

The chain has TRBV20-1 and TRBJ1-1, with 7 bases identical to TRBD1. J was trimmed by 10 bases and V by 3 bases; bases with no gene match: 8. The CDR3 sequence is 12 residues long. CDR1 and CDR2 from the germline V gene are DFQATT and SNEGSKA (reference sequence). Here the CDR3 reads CSARGQSWPAFF. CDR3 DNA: TGCAGTGCTAGGGGACAGTCATGGCCAGCTTTCTTT.

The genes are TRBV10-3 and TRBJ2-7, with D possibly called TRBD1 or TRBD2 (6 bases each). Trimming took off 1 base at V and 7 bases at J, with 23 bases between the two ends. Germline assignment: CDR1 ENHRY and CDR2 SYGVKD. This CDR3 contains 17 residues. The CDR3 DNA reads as TGTGCCATCAGTGAGTTCCCAGTGGGGGGCGCCTACAATGAGCAGTACTTC. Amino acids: CAISEFPVGGAYNEQYF.

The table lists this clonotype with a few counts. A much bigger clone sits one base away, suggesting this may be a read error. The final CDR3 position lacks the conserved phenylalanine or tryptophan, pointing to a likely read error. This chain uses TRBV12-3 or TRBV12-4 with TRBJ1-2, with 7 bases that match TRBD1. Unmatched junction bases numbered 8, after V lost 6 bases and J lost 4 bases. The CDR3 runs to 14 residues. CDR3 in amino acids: CASRADREGYGYTV. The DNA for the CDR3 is TGTGCCAGCAGAGCCGACAGGGAGGGCTATGGCTACACCGTC.

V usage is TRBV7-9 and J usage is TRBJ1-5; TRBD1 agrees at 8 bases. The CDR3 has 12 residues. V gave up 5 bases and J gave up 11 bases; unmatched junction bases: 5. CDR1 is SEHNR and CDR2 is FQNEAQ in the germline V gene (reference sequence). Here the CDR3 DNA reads TGTGCCAGCAGCACCGGACAGGGTTCCCAGCATTTT. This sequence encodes CASSTGQGSQHF.

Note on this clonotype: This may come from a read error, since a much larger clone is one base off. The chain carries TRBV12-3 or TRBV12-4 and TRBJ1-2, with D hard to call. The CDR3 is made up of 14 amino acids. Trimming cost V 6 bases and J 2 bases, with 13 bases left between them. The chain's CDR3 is CASSRPANNYGYTF. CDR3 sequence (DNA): TGTGCCAGCAGCCGACCGGCGAACAACTATGGCTACACCTTC.

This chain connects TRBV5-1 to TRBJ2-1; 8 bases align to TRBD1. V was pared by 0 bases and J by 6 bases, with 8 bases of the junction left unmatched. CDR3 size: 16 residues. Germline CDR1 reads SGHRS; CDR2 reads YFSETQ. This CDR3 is CASSLGSQGALNEQFF. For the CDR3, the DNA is TGCGCCAGCAGCTTGGGATCGCAGGGGGCCCTCAATGAGCAGTTCTTC.

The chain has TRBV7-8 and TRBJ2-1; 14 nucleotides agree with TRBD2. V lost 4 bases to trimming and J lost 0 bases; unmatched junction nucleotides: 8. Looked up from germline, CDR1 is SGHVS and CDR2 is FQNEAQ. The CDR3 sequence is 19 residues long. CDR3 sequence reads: CASSSGLAGALFSYNEQFF. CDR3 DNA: TGTGCCAGCAGCTCGGGACTAGCGGGGGCTTTATTCTCCTACAATGAGCAGTTCTTC. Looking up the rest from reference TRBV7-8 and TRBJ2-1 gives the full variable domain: GAGVSQSPRYKVAKRGQDVALRCDPISGHVSLFWYQQALGQGPEFLTYFQNEAQLDKSGLPSDRFFAERPEGSVSTLKIQRTQQEDSAVYLCASSSGLAGALFSYNEQFFGPGTRLTVL.

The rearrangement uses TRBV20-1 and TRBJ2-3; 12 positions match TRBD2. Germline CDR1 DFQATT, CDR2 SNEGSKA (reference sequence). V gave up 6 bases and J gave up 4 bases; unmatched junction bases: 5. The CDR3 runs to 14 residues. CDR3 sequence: CSATTSGSPDTQYF. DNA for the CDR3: TGCAGTGCCACGACTAGCGGGAGTCCAGATACGCAGTATTTT.

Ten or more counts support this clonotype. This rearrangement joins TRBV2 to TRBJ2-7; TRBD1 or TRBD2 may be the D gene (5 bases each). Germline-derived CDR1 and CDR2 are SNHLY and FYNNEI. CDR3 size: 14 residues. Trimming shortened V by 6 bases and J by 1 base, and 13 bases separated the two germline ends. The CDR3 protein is CASRTGTSSYEQYF. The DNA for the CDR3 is TGTGCCAGCAGGACGGGGACGTCTTCCTACGAGCAGTACTTC. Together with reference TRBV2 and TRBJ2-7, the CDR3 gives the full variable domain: EPEVTQTPSHQVTQMGQEVILRCVPISNHLYFYWYRQILGQKVEFLVSFYNNEISEKSEIFDDQFSVERPDGSNFTLKIRSTKLEDSAMYFCASRTGTSSYEQYFGPGTRLTVT.

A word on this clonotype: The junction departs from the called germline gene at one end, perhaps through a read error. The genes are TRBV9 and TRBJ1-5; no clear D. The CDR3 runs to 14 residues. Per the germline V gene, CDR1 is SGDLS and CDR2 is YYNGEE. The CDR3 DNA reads TGTGCCAGTAGCGTTGGCCTTAGCAATCAGCCCCAGCATTTT. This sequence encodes CASSVGLSNQPQHF.

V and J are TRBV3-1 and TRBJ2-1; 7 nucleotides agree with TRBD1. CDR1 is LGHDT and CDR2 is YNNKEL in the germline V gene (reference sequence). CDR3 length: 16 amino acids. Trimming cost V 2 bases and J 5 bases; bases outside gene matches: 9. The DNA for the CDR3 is TGTGCCAGCAGCCAAATGCCGATGGGACAGAACAATGAGCAGTTCTTC. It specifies CASSQMPMGQNNEQFF.

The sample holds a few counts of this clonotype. The CDR3 reads CASSLVFFDEQFF. As DNA, the CDR3 is TGTGCCAGCAGCTTAGTTTTCTTCGATGAGCAGTTCTTC. This chain joins TRBV7-2 and TRBJ2-1, with unresolved D. Germline V CDR1 and CDR2: SGHTA, FQGNSA. The V gene lost 1 base and the J gene lost 8 bases, with 9 bases spanning the gap. This CDR3 has 13 amino acids.

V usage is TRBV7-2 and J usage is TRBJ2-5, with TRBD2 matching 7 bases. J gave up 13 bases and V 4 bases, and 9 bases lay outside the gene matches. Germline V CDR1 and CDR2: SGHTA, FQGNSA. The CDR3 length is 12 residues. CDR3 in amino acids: CASSSRLAARYF. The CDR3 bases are TGTGCCAGCAGCTCTCGACTAGCTGCGAGGTACTTC.

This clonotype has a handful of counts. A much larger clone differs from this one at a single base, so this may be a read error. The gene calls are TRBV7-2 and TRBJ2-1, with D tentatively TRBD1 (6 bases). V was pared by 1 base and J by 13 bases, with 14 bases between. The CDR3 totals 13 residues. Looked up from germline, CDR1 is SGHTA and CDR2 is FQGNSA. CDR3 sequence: CASSLGRQVVQFF. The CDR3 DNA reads TGTGCCAGCAGCTTAGGAAGACAGGTGGTCCAGTTCTTC.

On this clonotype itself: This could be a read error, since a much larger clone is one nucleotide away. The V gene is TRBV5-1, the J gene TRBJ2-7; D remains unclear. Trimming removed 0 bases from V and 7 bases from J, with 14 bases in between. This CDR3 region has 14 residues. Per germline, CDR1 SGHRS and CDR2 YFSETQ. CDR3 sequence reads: CASSLAQPRNEQYF. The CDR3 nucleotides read TGCGCCAGCAGCTTGGCTCAGCCAAGGAATGAGCAGTACTTC.

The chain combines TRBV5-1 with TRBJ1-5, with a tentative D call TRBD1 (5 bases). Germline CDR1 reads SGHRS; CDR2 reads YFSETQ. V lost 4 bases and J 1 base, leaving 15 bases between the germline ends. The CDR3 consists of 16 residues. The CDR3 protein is CASSEGTSGSNQPQHF. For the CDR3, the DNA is TGCGCCAGCAGCGAAGGGACCTCTGGGAGCAATCAGCCCCAGCATTTT.

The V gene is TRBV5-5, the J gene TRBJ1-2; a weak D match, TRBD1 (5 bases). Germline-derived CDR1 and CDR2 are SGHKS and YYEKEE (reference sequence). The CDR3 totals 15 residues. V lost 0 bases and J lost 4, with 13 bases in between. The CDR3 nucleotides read TGTGCCAGCAGCTTGGGGAGGGGAGGAAGCTATGGCTACACCTTC. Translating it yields CASSLGRGGSYGYTF.

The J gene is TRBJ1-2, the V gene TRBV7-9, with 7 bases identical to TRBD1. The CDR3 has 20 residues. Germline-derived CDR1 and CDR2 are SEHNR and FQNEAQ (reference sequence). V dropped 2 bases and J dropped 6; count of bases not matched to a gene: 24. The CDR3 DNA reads TGTGCCAGCAGCTTACAGCGACAGGGCTTGAGTAGAGCTGGTCCGAATGGCTACACCTTC. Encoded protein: CASSLQRQGLSRAGPNGYTF.

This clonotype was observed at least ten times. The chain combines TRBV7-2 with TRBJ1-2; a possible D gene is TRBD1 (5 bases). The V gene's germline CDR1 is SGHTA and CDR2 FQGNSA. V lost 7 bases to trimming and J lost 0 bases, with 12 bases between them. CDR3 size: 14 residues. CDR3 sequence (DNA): TGTGCCAGCACCCTTGACAGAACTAACTATGGCTACACCTTC. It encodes CASTLDRTNYGYTF.

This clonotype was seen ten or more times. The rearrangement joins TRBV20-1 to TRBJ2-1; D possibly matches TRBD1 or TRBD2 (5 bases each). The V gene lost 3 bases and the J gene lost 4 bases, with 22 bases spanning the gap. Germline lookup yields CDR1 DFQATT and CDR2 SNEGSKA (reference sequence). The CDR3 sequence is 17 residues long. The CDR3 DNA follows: TGCAGTGCTAGGGATTTGAGGGGTGGGGCCGTATACAATGAGCAGTTCTTC. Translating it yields CSARDLRGGAVYNEQFF.

CDR3 protein: CSARDPQGGYEQYF. Here the CDR3 DNA reads TGCAGTGCTAGAGATCCCCAGGGGGGCTACGAGCAGTACTTC. This rearrangement joins TRBV20-1 to TRBJ2-4; D is possibly TRBD1 (7 bases). The tail of the sequence fits TRBJ2-7 better, so the J call may be wrong. In germline, CDR1 is DFQATT, CDR2 SNEGSKA (reference sequence). The CDR3 is 14 residues long.

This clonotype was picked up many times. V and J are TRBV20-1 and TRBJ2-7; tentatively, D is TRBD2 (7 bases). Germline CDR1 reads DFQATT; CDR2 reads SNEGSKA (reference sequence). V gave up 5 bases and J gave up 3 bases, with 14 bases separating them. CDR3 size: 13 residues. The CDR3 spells CSAGRGGSYEQYF. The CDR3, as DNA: TGCAGTGCTGGTAGGGGGGGGAGCTACGAGCAGTACTTC.